The rows below give T cell receptor beta chains drawn from one sample of a study of blood T cell repertoires in COVID-19. TCRdb's table, derived via immunoSEQ multiplex PCR, lists solely in-frame clones and lacks some. The sample includes a few hundred thousand clones, 84% of them seen just once. The sample consisted of peripheral blood. The receptor set was obtained from a woman between 35 and 50 years old who had recovered from COVID-19. Each CDR3 is given with its conserved first and last residue. D genes are given only for firm matches. Clone size is shown for a subset of rows, as once, few, many or a class of expanded clone.

V	size	J	D	DNA	CDR3
TRBV28	.	TRBJ2-5	.	TGTGCCACCGCGCCTATCCTCGGGACCCAGTACTTC	CATAPILGTQYF
TRBV27	.	TRBJ1-2	.	TGTGCCAGCAGTTTCGGGGGAAGCTACACCTTC	CASSFGGSYTF
TRBV6-5	few	TRBJ1-5	TRBD1	TGTGCCAGCAGGACAGGGAACAACAATCAGCCCCAGCATTTT	CASRTGNNNQPQHF
TRBV2	.	TRBJ2-3	.	TGTGCCAGCAGTGAATCTTACATATCAGATACGCAGTATTTT	CASSESYISDTQYF
TRBV5-5	.	TRBJ1-1	.	TGTGCCAGCAGCTTGGGGAAATGGGGCTCAGGGAACACTGAAGCTTTCTTT	CASSLGKWGSGNTEAFF
TRBV10-3	.	TRBJ2-7	.	TGTGCCATCAGTGAGCTGTCGTACGAGCAGTACTTC	CAISELSYEQYF
TRBV6-1	.	TRBJ2-5	TRBD1	TGTGCCAGCAGTGAAGTCGGCAGGACAGGGGGTTGGGAGACCCAGTACTTC	CASSEVGRTGGWETQYF
TRBV11-2	few	TRBJ2-2	.	TGTGCCAGCAGCTCTCAGGTGGACACCGGGGAGCTGTTTTTT	CASSSQVDTGELFF
TRBV11-3	.	TRBJ1-1	.	TGTGCCAGCAGCTTATTCGAGGAGAACACTGAAGCTTTCTTT	CASSLFEENTEAFF
TRBV5-4	.	TRBJ2-7	.	TGTGCCAGCAGCCGCTCGACTAGGTCCTACGAGCAGTACTTC	CASSRSTRSYEQYF
TRBV6-2/TRBV6-3	.	TRBJ1-1	TRBD1	TGTGCCAGCAGTTACCAGGGGGCAGCTTTCTTT	CASSYQGAAFF
TRBV18	.	TRBJ1-2	.	TGTGCCAGCTCACAGGAATCTAGCTATGGCTACACCTTC	CASSQESSYGYTF
TRBV30	.	TRBJ2-1	TRBD1	TGTGCCTGGAGCCTAGGGGACAGGGTTATAAACAATGAGCAGTTCTTC	CAWSLGDRVINNEQFF
TRBV7-6	.	TRBJ2-7	.	TGTGCCAGCAGTTTCCACCAGGGATACGAGCAGTACTTC	CASSFHQGYEQYF
TRBV5-4	.	TRBJ2-3	.	TGTGCCAGCAGCCCCCCCTCGGGGGTGGGAGATACGCAGTATTTT	CASSPPSGVGDTQYF
TRBV9	.	TRBJ2-3	TRBD2	TGTGCCAGCAGCGTAGGTAGGACTAGCGGGGGGGTGGACACAGATACGCAGTATTTT	CASSVGRTSGGVDTDTQYF
TRBV6-2/TRBV6-3	few	TRBJ2-3	TRBD1	TGTGCCAGCAGTGAGATGTCGCCGGGACAGGGGACAGATACGCAGTATTTT	CASSEMSPGQGTDTQYF
TRBV20-1	.	TRBJ2-7	.	TGCAGTGCTAGTTTAGCCCACGAGCAGTACTTC	CSASLAHEQYF
TRBV24-1	.	TRBJ2-1	.	TGTGCCACCAGTGACCCTGCGGGCTTTACGTACGGGTTCAATGAGCAGTTCTTC	CATSDPAGFTYGFNEQFF
TRBV18	.	TRBJ2-3	.	TGTGCCAGCTCACTCAGGGACACAGATACGCAGTATTTT	CASSLRDTDTQYF
TRBV5-3	.	TRBJ2-3	.	TGTGCCAGAAGCCTCAGGGGGGCCAATCGAAGAGGTACGCAGTATTTT	CARSLRGANRRGTQYF
TRBV7-9	.	TRBJ1-6	TRBD1	TGTGCCAGCAGCTTGACTGCACAGGGGATTTATTCACCCCTCCACTTT	CASSLTAQGIYSPLHF
TRBV5-6	.	TRBJ1-6	.	TGTGCCAGCAGCCCCGGAGGCTCCTATAATTCACCCCTCCACTTT	CASSPGGSYNSPLHF
TRBV5-1	.	TRBJ1-1	.	TGCGCCAGCAGCCCCGACAGTTACACTGAAGCTTTCTTT	CASSPDSYTEAFF
TRBV11-2	.	TRBJ2-2	TRBD2	TGTGCCAGCAGCCGTAGCGGGCTGAACACCGGGGAGCTGTTTTTT	CASSRSGLNTGELFF
TRBV19	few	TRBJ1-5	TRBD1	TGTGCCAGTAGTTCCGCCGGGACAGCTAATAGCAATCAGCCCCAGCATTTT	CASSSAGTANSNQPQHF
TRBV19	many	TRBJ1-2	TRBD1	TGTGCCAGTAGTAGAACCGGGACAGGGTTCCACTATGGCTACACCTTC	CASSRTGTGFHYGYTF
TRBV18	.	TRBJ2-1	TRBD2	TGTGCCAGCTCACCAGCGGGGGACTCCTACAATGAGCAGTTCTTC	CASSPAGDSYNEQFF
TRBV6-2/TRBV6-3	.	TRBJ1-1	.	TGTGCCAGCAGTACTGAGGGCCACACTGAAGCTTTCTTT	CASSTEGHTEAFF
TRBV5-1	.	TRBJ2-3	TRBD2	TGCGCCAGCAGCTTGCGGCAGTCCTCCACGGGTAGCGGGGGAAGCACAGATACGCAGTATTTT	CASSLRQSSTGSGGSTDTQYF
TRBV30	.	TRBJ1-5	.	TGTGCCTGGAGTGTACCGACCGCGGGGCAGCCCCAGCATTTT	CAWSVPTAGQPQHF
TRBV7-2	.	TRBJ2-7	.	TGTGCCAGCAGCTTAGCTCCCGGGGTTAACTACGAGCAGTACTTC	CASSLAPGVNYEQYF
TRBV7-2	few	TRBJ1-6	.	TGTGCCAGCAGCTTAGAGTCAGCGAATTCACCCCTCCACTTT	CASSLESANSPLHF
TRBV2	.	TRBJ1-2	.	TGTGCCAGCAGTGAAGCAGCGTACGCTAACTATGGCTACACCTTC	CASSEAAYANYGYTF
TRBV5-8	.	TRBJ1-6	TRBD1	TGTGCCAGCAGCCGACGAGGGACAGCTTCACCCCTCCACTTT	CASSRRGTASPLHF
TRBV6-5	.	TRBJ2-5	TRBD2	TGTGCCACCCGTTCGCTAGCGGGGGGTGAAGAGACCCAGTACTTC	CATRSLAGGEETQYF
TRBV5-3	.	TRBJ2-5	.	TGTGCCAGAAGCTTTCTAGAGACCCAGTACTTC	CARSFLETQYF
TRBV28	few	TRBJ1-3	TRBD1	TGTGCCAGCAGTTTGCCTAAAACCGGGACAGGGAGGCGCACCATATATTTT	CASSLPKTGTGRRTIYF
TRBV6-5	few	TRBJ1-1	TRBD1	TGTGCCAGCAGCGAGACTACAGGGGACACTGAAGCTTTCTTT	CASSETTGDTEAFF
TRBV2	.	TRBJ2-7	.	TGTGCCAGCAGTGAAGACGGGGTTAACCACGAGCAGTACTTC	CASSEDGVNHEQYF
TRBV3-1/TRBV3-2	.	TRBJ1-5	.	TGTGCCAGCAGCGCCCAGGGGAATGGGAATCAGCCCCAGCATTTT	CASSAQGNGNQPQHF
TRBV10-3	.	TRBJ2-7	TRBD1	TGTGCCATCAGTGGGGACAGGGGTTACGAGCAGTACTTC	CAISGDRGYEQYF
TRBV11-2	.	TRBJ1-2	.	TGTGCCAGCAGCTTACAGGGGAATGGCTACACCTTC	CASSLQGNGYTF
TRBV5-3	.	TRBJ1-2	.	TGTGCCAGAAGCTTGGTGGAGGTGGGGAAGGAGGAACGGAGCAACTATGGCTACACCTTC	CARSLVEVGKEERSNYGYTF
TRBV19	.	TRBJ1-5	.	TGTGCCAGTAGTTCCCCGGACAGCGAGTGGCAGCCCCAGCATTTT	CASSSPDSEWQPQHF
TRBV19	once	TRBJ2-1	.	TGTGCCAGTAGCGCTAGAGACTTTGACTCCTACAATGAGCAGTTCTTC	CASSARDFDSYNEQFF
TRBV12-3/TRBV12-4	few	TRBJ2-1	.	TGTGCCAGCAGTCCACTTCGTAACAATGAGCAGTTCTTC	CASSPLRNNEQFF
TRBV4-3	.	TRBJ1-1	.	TGCGCCAGCAGCCAAGAGGTCAGGCGAGGGGAAGCTTTCTTT	CASSQEVRRGEAFF